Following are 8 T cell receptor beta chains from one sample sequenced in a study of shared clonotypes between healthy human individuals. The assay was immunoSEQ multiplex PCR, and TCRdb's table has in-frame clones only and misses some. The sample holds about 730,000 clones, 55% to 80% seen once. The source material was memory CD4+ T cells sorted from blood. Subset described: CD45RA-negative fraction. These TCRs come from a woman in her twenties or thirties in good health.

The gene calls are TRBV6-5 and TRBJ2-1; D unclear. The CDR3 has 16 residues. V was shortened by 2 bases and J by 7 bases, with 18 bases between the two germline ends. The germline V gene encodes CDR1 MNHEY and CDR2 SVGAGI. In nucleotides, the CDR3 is TGTGCCAGCAGTTACGAAGTGGCGCCGGTGGGGAATGAGCAGTTCTTC. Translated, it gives CASSYEVAPVGNEQFF.

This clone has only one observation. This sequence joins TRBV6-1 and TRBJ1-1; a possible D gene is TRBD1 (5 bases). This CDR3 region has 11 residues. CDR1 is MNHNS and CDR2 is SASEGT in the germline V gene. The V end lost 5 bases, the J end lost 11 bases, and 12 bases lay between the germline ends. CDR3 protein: CASSSGMEAFF. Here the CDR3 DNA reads TGTGCCAGCAGTTCAGGGATGGAGGCTTTCTTT.

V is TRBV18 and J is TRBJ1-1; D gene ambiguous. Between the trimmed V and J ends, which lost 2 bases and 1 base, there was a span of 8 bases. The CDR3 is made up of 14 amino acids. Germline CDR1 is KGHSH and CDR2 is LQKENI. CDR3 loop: CASSPEAGNTEAFF. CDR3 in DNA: TGTGCCAGCTCACCAGAGGCGGGGAACACTGAAGCTTTCTTT.

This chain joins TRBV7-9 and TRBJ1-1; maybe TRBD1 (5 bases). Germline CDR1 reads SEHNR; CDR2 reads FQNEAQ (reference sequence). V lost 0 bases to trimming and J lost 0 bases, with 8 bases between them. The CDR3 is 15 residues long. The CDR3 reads CASSLAGGMNTEAFF. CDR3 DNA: TGTGCCAGCAGCTTAGCGGGGGGGATGAACACTGAAGCTTTCTTT. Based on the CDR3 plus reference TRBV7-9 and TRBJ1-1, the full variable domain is DTGVSQNPRHKITKRGQNVTFRCDPISEHNRLYWYRQTLGQGPEFLTYFQNEAQLEKSRLLSDRFSAERPKGSFSTLEIQRTEQGDSAMYLCASSLAGGMNTEAFFGQGTRLTVV.

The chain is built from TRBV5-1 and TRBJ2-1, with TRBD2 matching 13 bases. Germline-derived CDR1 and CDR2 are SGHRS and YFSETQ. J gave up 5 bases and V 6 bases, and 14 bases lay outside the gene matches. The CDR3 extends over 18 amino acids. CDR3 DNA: TGCGCCAGCACTTGGACTAGCGGGAGTCCTCTTAAGCACAATGAGCAGTTCTTC. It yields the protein CASTWTSGSPLKHNEQFF.

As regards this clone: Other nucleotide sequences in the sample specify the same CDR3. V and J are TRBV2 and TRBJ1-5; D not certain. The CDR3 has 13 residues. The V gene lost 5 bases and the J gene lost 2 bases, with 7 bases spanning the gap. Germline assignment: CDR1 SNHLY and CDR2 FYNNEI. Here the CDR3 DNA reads TGTGCCAGCAGTAAGGGAGGCAATCAGCCCCAGCATTTT. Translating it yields CASSKGGNQPQHF.

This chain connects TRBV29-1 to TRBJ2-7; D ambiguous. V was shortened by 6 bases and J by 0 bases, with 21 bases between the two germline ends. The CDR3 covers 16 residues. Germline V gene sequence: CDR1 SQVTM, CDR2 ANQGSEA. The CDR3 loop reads CSVRPLAGPSSYEQYF. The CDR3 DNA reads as TGCAGCGTGCGGCCATTGGCAGGCCCAAGCTCCTACGAGCAGTACTTC.

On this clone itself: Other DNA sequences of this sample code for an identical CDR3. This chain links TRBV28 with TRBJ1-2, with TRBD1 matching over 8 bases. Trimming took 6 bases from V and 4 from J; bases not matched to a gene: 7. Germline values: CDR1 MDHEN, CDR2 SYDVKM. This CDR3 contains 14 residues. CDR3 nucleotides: TGTGCCAGCAGCACCGGACAGGGCCGCTATGGCTACACCTTC. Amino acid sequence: CASSTGQGRYGYTF.